These 26 T cell receptor beta chains were sequenced from one sample in a study of cytomegalovirus exposure and HLA in healthy donors. Sequenced by immunoSEQ multiplex PCR; TCRdb stores in-frame clones only, minus some. The sample has about 49,000 clones; around 94% are singletons. The sequenced sample consisted of PBMCs. All receptors come from a man younger than 35 in good health and CMV-seronegative.

The chain links TRBV7-3 to TRBJ2-3; D perhaps matches TRBD2 (5 bases). CDR1 SGHTA and CDR2 FQGTGA come from the germline V gene. The CDR3 has 13 amino acids. V was cut by 2 bases and J by 10 bases, with 13 bases left in between. CDR3 DNA sequence: TGTGCCAGCAGCTTAGAGAACGCGGGCCCGCAGTATTTT. Translation gives CASSLENAGPQYF.

The chain employs TRBV6-6 and TRBJ2-3; D is uncertain. CDR1 and CDR2 (germline): MNHNY, SVGAGI (reference sequence). The CDR3 covers 13 residues. Trimming stripped 6 bases from V and 0 bases from J, with 7 bases between. The CDR3: CASRGASTDTQYF. In nucleotides, the CDR3 is TGTGCCAGCAGGGGCGCGAGCACAGATACGCAGTATTTT.

This clone was detected only a few times. For the CDR3, the DNA is TGTGCCAGCCATTCCTCCCCACAGGTTTGGGGGCTAGCGGGGTATACGGGGGAGCAGTTCTTC. Translating gives CASHSSPQVWGLAGYTGEQFF. The J gene is TRBJ2-1, the V gene TRBV27; 9 bases map to TRBD2. CDR1 MNHEY and CDR2 SMNVEV come from the germline V gene (reference sequence). Germline trimming cut 8 bases from V and 10 bases from J; bases unmatched to any gene: 33. The CDR3 covers 21 residues.

The genes are TRBV21-1 and TRBJ1-2; the table's D call of TRBD1 was not tested on the DNA. TRBV21-1 is termed a pseudogene. The CDR3 is 18 amino acids. CDR3 loop: CASSKALRTGVSNYGYTF. CDR3 DNA: TGTGCCAGCAGCAAAGCGCTGAGGACAGGGGTAAGTAACTATGGCTACACCTTC.

This clone was observed a single time. This chain uses TRBV7-6 with TRBJ2-2; 12 nucleotides line up with TRBD2. V lost 2 bases and J lost 4; bases outside the gene matches: 5. The CDR3 sequence is 17 residues long. Germline CDR1 SGHVS, CDR2 FNYEAQ. CDR3 sequence: CASSLPTSGSGTGELFF. CDR3 sequence (DNA): TGTGCCAGCAGCTTACCGACTAGCGGGAGCGGCACCGGGGAGCTGTTTTTT.

V is TRBV9 and J is TRBJ2-1, with D possibly matching TRBD1 (5 bases). V was clipped by 3 bases and J by 4 bases, with 14 bases between them. The CDR3 consists of 15 residues. In germline, CDR1 is SGDLS, CDR2 YYNGEE. CDR3 residues: CASSGQWGMYNEQFF. CDR3 DNA: TGTGCCAGCAGCGGACAGTGGGGTATGTACAATGAGCAGTTCTTC.

The chain carries TRBV6-5 and TRBJ2-5, with D perhaps TRBD2 (6 bases). Germline CDR1 is MNHEY and CDR2 is SVGAGI. CDR3 length: 11 residues. V lost 3 bases, J lost 10 bases, and 9 bases lay in between. The chain's CDR3 is CASSYGGNQYF. Written as DNA, the CDR3 is TGTGCCAGCAGTTATGGGGGGAACCAGTACTTC.

The rearrangement joins TRBV7-9 to TRBJ2-7, with D possibly TRBD1 on 5 matching bases. The CDR3 has 12 amino acids. The germline V gene has CDR1 SEHNR and CDR2 FQNEAQ (reference sequence). Trimming stripped 5 bases from V and 3 bases from J, with 8 bases between. CDR3 region: CASSLTGYEQYF. The CDR3 DNA follows: TGTGCCAGCAGCCTTACAGGCTACGAGCAGTACTTC.

The chain joins TRBV14 to TRBJ2-7; D remains unclear. Between the trimmed V and J ends, which lost 1 base and 5 bases, there was a span of 9 bases. CDR3 size: 13 residues. The germline CDR1 and CDR2 sequences are SGHDN and FVKESK. The CDR3 coding sequence is TGTGCCAGCAGCCAAGCGGTGTTGCACGAGCAGTACTTC. This gives the protein CASSQAVLHEQYF. Complete variable domain (other parts from reference TRBV14 and TRBJ2-7): EAGVTQFPSHSVIEKGQTVTLRCDPISGHDNLYWYRRVMGKEIKFLLHFVKESKQDESGMPNNRFLAERTGGTYSTLKVQPAELEDSGVYFCASSQAVLHEQYFGPGTRLTVT.

The V gene is TRBV9, the J gene TRBJ2-1, with a weak D call TRBD1 (5 bases). The V end was cut by 3 bases, the J end by 4 bases, with 17 bases between. Germline-derived CDR1 and CDR2 are SGDLS and YYNGEE. The CDR3 spans 16 residues. The CDR3 coding sequence is TGTGCCAGCAGCGATACGTTTGGGGCTACTTACAATGAGCAGTTCTTC. It translates to CASSDTFGATYNEQFF.

This chain joins TRBV19 and TRBJ2-3, with D possibly matching TRBD1 (6 bases). The CDR3 is 19 amino acids. The ends were cut back, 5 bases at V and 1 base at J, with 25 bases in the middle. Germline V gives CDR1 LNHDA, CDR2 SQIVND (reference sequence). The CDR3 region has the DNA TGTGCCAGTAGTCCCGATTCCCCGGGCCTCAGGGGAGGCACAGATACGCAGTATTTT. Translating it yields CASSPDSPGLRGGTDTQYF.

The V gene is TRBV29-1, the J gene TRBJ2-3; D uncertain. CDR1 SQVTM and CDR2 ANQGSEA come from the germline V gene. Between the trimmed V and J ends, which lost 2 bases and 11 bases, there was a span of 14 bases. CDR3 size: 12 residues. In nucleotides, the CDR3 is TGCAGCGTTGAATCATTGGTAGCTTGGCAGTATTTT. Translated, it gives CSVESLVAWQYF.

This chain joins TRBV11-2 and TRBJ1-1; 11 bases are shared with TRBD1. The length of the CDR3 is 14 residues. The germline V gene encodes CDR1 SGHAT and CDR2 FQNNGV. Germline trimming cut 5 bases from V and 4 bases from J; bases unmatched to any gene: 3. The CDR3 DNA reads as TGTGCCAGCAGCCCGGGGACAGGGGGCACTGAAGCTTTCTTT. Protein sequence: CASSPGTGGTEAFF.

The gene calls are TRBV7-2 and TRBJ2-7; the D gene is possibly TRBD2 (6 bases). V was trimmed by 5 bases and J by 4 bases, leaving 12 bases between them. CDR3 length equals 13 residues. Germline-derived CDR1 and CDR2 are SGHTA and FQGNSA. The CDR3 sequence: CASSPREIYEQYF. The CDR3 DNA sequence: TGTGCCAGCAGCCCCCGGGAGATATACGAGCAGTACTTC.

The chain employs TRBV28 and TRBJ1-4; D is perhaps TRBD1 (5 bases). This CDR3 region has 15 residues. V lost 6 bases and J lost 5, with 16 bases in between. Germline assignment: CDR1 MDHEN and CDR2 SYDVKM. The CDR3 bases are TGTGCCAGCAGCGCACGGACACTCCCGAATGAAAAACTGTTTTTT. It specifies CASSARTLPNEKLFF.

The CDR3 protein is CASSVDGGTNNEQFF. For the CDR3, the DNA is TGTGCCAGCAGCGTAGACGGCGGGACCAACAATGAGCAGTTCTTC. The gene calls are TRBV9 and TRBJ2-1; TRBD2 might be the D (6 bases). Trimming pared 0 bases from V and 5 bases from J, leaving 12 bases between. The V gene's germline CDR1 is SGDLS and CDR2 YYNGEE. This CDR3 has 15 residues.

V usage is TRBV19 and J usage is TRBJ2-5; 9 bases line up with TRBD1. V was pared by 1 base and J by 2 bases, with 2 bases of the junction left unmatched. This CDR3 is 15 amino acids long. Germline V gene lookup returns CDR1 LNHDA and CDR2 SQIVND (reference sequence). CDR3 coding DNA: TGTGCCAGTAGTATAGCCGGACAGGGGCAAGAGACCCAGTACTTC. Translated, it gives CASSIAGQGQETQYF.

The chain recombines TRBV7-3 with TRBJ1-1, with unresolved D. The CDR3 is 13 amino acids. In germline, CDR1 is SGHTA, CDR2 FQGTGA. Deletions cut 2 bases from V and 0 bases from J, with 4 bases between. CDR3 sequence: CASSLQMNTEAFF. Here the CDR3 DNA reads TGTGCCAGCAGCTTACAGATGAACACTGAAGCTTTCTTT.

The gene calls are TRBV30 and TRBJ2-7; no definite D call. This CDR3 has 11 amino acids. Trimming took 7 bases from V and 11 from J, leaving 18 bases between them. CDR1 GTSNPN and CDR2 SVGIG come from the germline V gene (reference sequence). For the CDR3, the DNA is TGTGCCTATCAAAGACCCCGAGGAAAGTACTTC. Translating it yields CAYQRPRGKYF.

This rearrangement joins TRBV6-5 to TRBJ2-5, with a tentative D call TRBD1 (6 bases). The CDR3 has 13 residues. Germline CDR1 and CDR2: MNHEY and SVGAGI. The V and J ends lost 6 bases and 4 bases respectively, with 12 bases between them. In DNA form, the CDR3 reads TGTGCCAGCAGCAAGGCCAGGGGAGAGACCCAGTACTTC. It encodes CASSKARGETQYF.

V and J are TRBV19 and TRBJ2-3; tentatively, D is TRBD2 (5 bases). The CDR3 sequence is 15 residues long. The V and J ends lost 7 bases and 0 bases respectively, with 14 bases between them. Germline CDR1 LNHDA, CDR2 SQIVND (reference sequence). CDR3 sequence (DNA): TGTGCCAGTAAGGCGGAGCGGAGAAGCACAGATACGCAGTATTTT. It specifies CASKAERRSTDTQYF.

The V gene is TRBV2, the J gene TRBJ1-5, with 9 bases fitting TRBD1. The CDR3 consists of 15 residues. Germline lookup yields CDR1 SNHLY and CDR2 FYNNEI. J lost 6 bases, V lost 6 bases, and 9 bases had no gene match. CDR3 sequence (DNA): TGTGCCAGCAGCGCCGGGACAGGGAGATTTCAGCCCCAGCATTTT. It specifies CASSAGTGRFQPQHF.

This sequence joins TRBV10-2 and TRBJ2-3; possibly TRBD2 for D (7 bases). Germline assignment: CDR1 WSHSY and CDR2 SAAADI. The CDR3 spans 16 residues. Trimming took 5 bases from V and 1 from J, leaving 16 bases between them. CDR3 residues: CASSRVGRGGTDTQYF. CDR3 bases: TGCGCCAGCAGTCGGGTGGGGAGGGGGGGCACAGATACGCAGTATTTT.

V is TRBV27 and J is TRBJ2-1; 9 bases map to TRBD1. Germline CDR1 and CDR2: MNHEY and SMNVEV (reference sequence). The CDR3 sequence is 13 residues long. The V and J ends lost 5 bases and 10 bases, in that order; junction bases with no gene match: 6. DNA for the CDR3: TGTGCCAGCAGTCAGGACAGGGGATGGGAGCAGTTCTTC. Encoded protein: CASSQDRGWEQFF.

Worth noting for this clone: Other DNA sequences in this specimen translate into the identical CDR3. This sequence joins TRBV18 and TRBJ2-5, with TRBD2 matching 7 bases. CDR1 and CDR2 (germline): KGHSH, LQKENI. Germline trimming cut 3 bases from V and 5 bases from J; bases unmatched to any gene: 3. CDR3 size: 13 residues. The CDR3 nucleotides are TGTGCCAGCTCACCGGGAGGGAGGGAGACCCAGTACTTC. Its protein product is CASSPGGRETQYF.

V is TRBV28 and J is TRBJ2-7; 9 nucleotides agree with TRBD1. The germline gives CDR1 MDHEN, CDR2 SYDVKM. This CDR3 contains 13 residues. With 7 bases clipped from V and 5 bases from J, the junction kept 6 bases outside the gene matches. The CDR3 bases are TGTGCCAGCAAGACAGGGGGACGTAACGAGCAGTACTTC. Encoded protein: CASKTGGRNEQYF.